This is a list of T cell receptor beta chains from one sample in a study of technical replicates of blood from a handful of donors. The method was immunoSEQ multiplex PCR; TCRdb's version includes in-frame clones alone and lacks a portion of them. The data show some 60,000 clones, around 87% seen once. The sequenced sample consisted of PBMCs. These receptors originate from a human donor in good health. Some clones in this sample may be carry-over from other donors' samples. Each CDR3 is given with its conserved first and last residue. D genes are given only for firm matches. Only some rows state a clone size, as once, few, many or a class for expanded clones.

j_call clone_size d_call v_call cdr3_aa cdr3_nt
TRBJ2-5 . . TRBV7-2 CASSKEGGGQETQYF TGTGCCAGCAGCAAAGAGGGGGGGGGCCAAGAGACCCAGTACTTC
TRBJ2-6 . . TRBV4-2 CASSPDRTSGANVLTF TGTGCCAGCAGCCCGGACAGAACGTCTGGGGCCAACGTCCTGACTTTC
TRBJ1-1 . TRBD1 TRBV30 CAWSGGTGEAFF TGTGCCTGGAGTGGCGGGACAGGGGAAGCTTTCTTT
TRBJ2-2 . . TRBV18 CASSPRGLSTGELFF TGTGCCAGCTCACCAAGGGGATTGAGCACCGGGGAGCTGTTTTTT
TRBJ1-1 . TRBD1 TRBV18 CASSPLAGGPNTEAFF TGTGCCAGCTCACCATTAGCAGGGGGCCCGAACACTGAAGCTTTCTTT
TRBJ2-3 . TRBD2 TRBV7-9 CASSYPSGGGTDTQYF TGTGCCAGCAGCTACCCTAGCGGGGGGGGCACAGATACGCAGTATTTT
TRBJ2-5 . TRBD2 TRBV2 CASSKTIAGTQETQYF TGTGCCAGCAGTAAAACTATAGCGGGAACGCAAGAGACCCAGTACTTC
TRBJ2-1 . TRBD2 TRBV14 CASSHGLAGEVWYNEQFF TGTGCCAGCAGCCATGGACTAGCGGGGGAAGTTTGGTACAATGAGCAGTTCTTC
TRBJ1-5 . TRBD1 TRBV27 CASSLNRGSNQPQHF TGTGCCAGCAGTTTAAACAGGGGGAGCAATCAGCCCCAGCATTTT
TRBJ1-6 once TRBD1 TRBV6-1 CASSNRDSDSPLHF TGTGCCAGCAGTAATCGGGACAGTGATTCACCCCTCCACTTT
TRBJ2-5 once . TRBV7-2 CASSLASLILETQYF TGTGCCAGCAGCTTAGCGAGCCTTATCCTGGAGACCCAGTACTTC
TRBJ1-6 few TRBD1 TRBV4-2 CASSQTGGYLVPSMLHF TGTGCCAGCAGCCAAACAGGGGGATACCTCGTGCCCTCGATGCTCCACTTT
TRBJ2-7 . TRBD2 TRBV9 CASSAGLEGVIEQYF TGTGCCAGCAGCGCGGGACTAGAGGGGGTGATCGAGCAGTACTTC
TRBJ1-1 . TRBD1 TRBV19 CASGDRGRRGTEAFF TGTGCCAGCGGGGACAGGGGGCGAAGAGGCACTGAAGCTTTCTTT
TRBJ2-2 . . TRBV7-9 CASSLGLGNGELFF TGTGCCAGCAGCTTAGGACTAGGGAACGGGGAGCTGTTTTTT
TRBJ1-1 . . TRBV5-1 CASSDQVNTEAFF TGCGCCAGCAGCGACCAGGTGAACACTGAAGCTTTCTTT
TRBJ1-4 once . TRBV18 CASSPLAGREKLFF TGTGCCAGCTCACCACTTGCAGGGAGGGAAAAACTGTTTTTT
TRBJ2-2 . TRBD1 TRBV4-3 CASSHGQGSGELFF TGCGCCAGCAGCCACGGACAGGGGTCCGGGGAGCTGTTTTTT
TRBJ2-5 . . TRBV5-1 CASSFGGGRQETQYF TGCGCCAGCAGCTTCGGCGGGGGCCGTCAAGAGACCCAGTACTTC
TRBJ2-1 . TRBD1 TRBV6-1 CAIRQGEADEQFF TGTGCCATCCGACAGGGAGAAGCCGATGAGCAGTTCTTC
TRBJ2-2 . TRBD2 TRBV7-2 CASSLGTSGRRLGGELFF TGTGCCAGCAGCTTAGGGACTAGCGGGAGGAGGCTCGGCGGGGAGCTGTTTTTT